The present TCR beta chain was sequenced within a study of shared clonotypes between healthy human individuals. CD45RA+ naive and CD45RA-negative memory subsets were separated from CD4+ cells. Findings of the study overall: Generally, naive subsets came out with larger estimated richness than memory subsets.

Details on this clone: The antigen remains unidentified.

J was trimmed by 2 bases and V by 6 bases; bases with no gene match: 10. Germline-derived CDR1 and CDR2 are KGHSH and LQKENI. The CDR3 is 16 residues long. Each PCR replicate from the sorted subsets contained about 200 ng DNA, which is some 30,000 T cell genomes. TCRdb keeps only in-frame clones here, not all; method: immunoSEQ multiplex PCR. The sample yields roughly 2 million clones, about 94% seen once. This receptor was identified in a man younger than 30 in good health. Sample: naive CD4+ T cells sorted from blood. Documented subset: CD45RA+ positively selected. The chain joins TRBV18 to TRBJ2-5; TRBD1 agrees at 9 bases. The CDR3 sequence: CASSFTGTGPQETQYF. As DNA, the CDR3 is TGTGCCAGCTCCTTTACCGGGACAGGGCCTCAAGAGACCCAGTACTTC. Using reference TRBV18 and TRBJ2-5 for the parts outside the CDR3, the full variable domain is NAGVMQNPRHLVRRRGQEARLRCSPMKGHSHVYWYRQLPEEGLKFMVYLQKENIIDESGMPKERFSAEFPKEGPSILRIQQVVRGDSAAYFCASSFTGTGPQETQYFGPGTRLLVL.